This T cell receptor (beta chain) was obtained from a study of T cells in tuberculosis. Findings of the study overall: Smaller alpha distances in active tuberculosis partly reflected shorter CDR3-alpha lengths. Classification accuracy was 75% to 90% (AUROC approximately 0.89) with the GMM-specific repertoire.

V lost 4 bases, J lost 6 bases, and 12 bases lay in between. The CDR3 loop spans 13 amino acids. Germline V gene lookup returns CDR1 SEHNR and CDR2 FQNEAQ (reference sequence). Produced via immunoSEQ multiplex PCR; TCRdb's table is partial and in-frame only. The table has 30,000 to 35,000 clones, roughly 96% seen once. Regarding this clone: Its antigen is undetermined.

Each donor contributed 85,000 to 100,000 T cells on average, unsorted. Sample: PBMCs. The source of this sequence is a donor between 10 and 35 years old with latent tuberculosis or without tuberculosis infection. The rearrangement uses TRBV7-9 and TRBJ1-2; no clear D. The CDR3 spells CASSSDFSHGYTF. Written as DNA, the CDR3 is TGTGCCAGCAGCTCGGACTTTAGCCATGGCTACACCTTC. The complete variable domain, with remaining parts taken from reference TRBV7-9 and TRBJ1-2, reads DTGVSQNPRHKITKRGQNVTFRCDPISEHNRLYWYRQTLGQGPEFLTYFQNEAQLEKSRLLSDRFSAERPKGSFSTLEIQRTEQGDSAMYLCASSSDFSHGYTFGSGTRLTVV.